This T cell receptor (beta chain) was identified during a study of cytomegalovirus exposure and HLA in healthy donors. Some clones are missing from TCRdb's copy, which holds only in-frame ones; the method was immunoSEQ multiplex PCR. The sample contains about 120,000 clones, 70% to 90% of which appear only once. Germline V gene sequence: CDR1 MNHEY, CDR2 SMNVEV (reference sequence). The CDR3 length is 14 residues. The V gene lost 3 bases and the J gene lost 3 bases, with 12 bases spanning the gap. Sequencing input: PBMCs. This chain joins TRBV27 and TRBJ2-7, with a possible D match to TRBD2 (6 bases). The sequence derives from a man aged 18 to 30 in good health and CMV-seronegative. CDR3 sequence reads: CASSFSGVGYEQYF. In DNA form, the CDR3 reads TGTGCCAGCAGTTTCTCGGGGGTGGGCTACGAGCAGTACTTC.